This T cell receptor (beta chain) emerged from a study of OX40 agonist ivuxolimab in advanced cancers. Across the study: Participants, about 83% male, averaged around 60 years of age, ranging from roughly 23 to 90. General study findings and limits: It was also the case that some nonresponders had low normalized T-cell clonal expansion. The investigators did not determine what antigen specificity the expanded peripheral T cells had.

About this clone itself: The antigen remains unidentified.

This CDR3 is 16 amino acids long. The germline V gene encodes CDR1 SGHVS and CDR2 FQNEAQ. J gave up 0 bases and V 7 bases, and 9 bases lay outside the gene matches. This table comes from immunoSEQ multiplex PCR, and its TCRdb copy is limited to in-frame clones, with some not included. The sample has about 31,000 clones, roughly 82% seen once. The chain employs TRBV7-8 and TRBJ2-1, with TRBD2 matching over 7 bases. The sequence derives from an adult with an advanced solid tumor such as melanoma, head and neck, liver or kidney cancer. The starting material was CD4+ or CD8+ T cells sorted from blood, obtained in a trial of the OX40 agonist ivuxolimab. CDR3 in amino acids: CASTLGEGSSYNEQFF. DNA of the CDR3: TGTGCCAGCACATTGGGGGAGGGTAGCTCCTACAATGAGCAGTTCTTC.